Reported below is one TCR beta chain. Per the original methods: Quantification of nucleated cells was approximated via reference gene primer amplification. The repertoire was sequenced with immunoSEQ multiplex PCR; TCRdb's copy has only in-frame clones and lacks some. Clonal size and the V and J genes are those of that table, whereas D and trimming came from the DNA. Here the sample spans about 270,000 clones, about 90% being singletons. These data originate in a study of blood T cell repertoires in COVID-19. Study at large: Sample material is recorded as cDNA or gDNA derived from T cells, B-cell-depleted T cells, or PBMCs.

Participant age was 18 to 89 years, and participants resided in fewer than 30 US areas. The sequenced sample consisted of PBMCs or T cells enriched from blood (not recorded which). The sequence derives from a woman in her thirties with acute COVID-19.

CDR3 loop: CASSSQGSDYGYTF. CDR3 DNA sequence: TGTGCCAGCAGTTCACAGGGGTCGGACTATGGCTACACCTTC. The J gene is TRBJ1-2, the V gene TRBV28; 7 nucleotides align to TRBD1. Looked up from germline, CDR1 is MDHEN and CDR2 is SYDVKM. This CDR3 has 14 residues. Trimming took 4 bases from V and 3 from J; bases not matched to a gene: 5.